The 31 T cell receptor beta chains given below trace back to one sample, sequenced in a study of breast tumors, draining lymph nodes, adjacent tissues. Breast cancer patients provided tissue from their axillary draining lymph nodes. A single record per CDR3 protein comes from TCRdb applying MiXCR to the multiplex PCR reads. The table has approximately 150,000 distinct CDR3 sequences, roughly 35% seen once. Sequencing used axillary lymph node tissue. All receptors come from a female donor with breast cancer. Some clones in this sample may be carry-over from other donors' samples.

As for this clonotype: A read error may explain this, as a much larger clone is one base away. The V and J genes are TRBV9 and TRBJ2-7; 9 nucleotides agree with TRBD1. Germline loops: CDR1 SGDLS, CDR2 YYNGEE. There are 14 residues in the CDR3. This chain's CDR3 is CASSSGQGPYEQSF. CDR3 nucleotide sequence: TGTGCCAGCAGCTCCGGACAGGGGCCCTACGAGCAGTCCTTC. Complete variable domain (other parts from reference TRBV9 and TRBJ2-7): DSGVTQTPKHLITATGQRVTLRCSPRSGDLSVYWYQQSLDQGLQFLIQYYNGEERAKGNILERFSAQQFPDLHSELNLSSLELGDSALYFCASSSGQGPYEQSFGPGTRLTVT.

This clonotype was observed many times. The chain has TRBV7-8 and TRBJ2-2, with D possibly called TRBD1 or TRBD2 (6 bases each). From germline, CDR1 is SGHVS and CDR2 FQNEAQ. V was trimmed by 9 bases and J by 8 bases, leaving 13 bases between them. This CDR3 is built from 12 residues. This CDR3 is CAREGVSGELFF. CDR3 DNA sequence: TGTGCCAGGGAGGGGGTTTCGGGGGAGCTGTTTTTT.

At least ten counts were recorded for this clonotype. A junction end diverges from the germline sequence, so it may reflect a read error. The chain employs TRBV20-1 and TRBJ2-3, with TRBD2 matching over 7 bases. The CDR3 has 14 amino acids. Per germline, CDR1 DFQATT and CDR2 SNEGSKA (reference sequence). CDR3 coding DNA: TGCAGTGCAAGTGGGGGGGGGAACACAGCTACGCAGTATTTT. This sequence encodes CSASGGGNTATQYF.

This clonotype was picked up many times. At one of its ends the junction is not consistent with the germline gene, which may arise from a read error. The chain uses TRBV13 and TRBJ1-2; a possible D gene is TRBD1 (5 bases). Germline V gene lookup returns CDR1 PRHDT and CDR2 FYEKMQ (reference sequence). CDR3 size: 14 residues. The CDR3 nucleotides are TGTGCCAGCAGCTCAGAACGGGGGACCCGGGGCAGCGCCTTC. Residues: CASSSERGTRGSAF. Complete variable domain (other parts from reference TRBV13 and TRBJ1-2): AAGVIQSPRHLIKEKRETATLKCYPIPRHDTVYWYQQGPGQDPQFLISFYEKMQSDKGSIPDRFSAQQFSDYHSELNMSSLELGDSALYFCASSSERGTRGSAFGSGTRLTVV.

Of note for this clonotype: Because it lacks the conserved phenylalanine or tryptophan at the end, this CDR3 is likely a read error. V usage is TRBV27 and J usage is TRBJ2-7; 11 nucleotides agree with TRBD2. From germline, CDR1 is MNHEY and CDR2 SMNVEV (reference sequence). V lost 6 bases, J lost 2 bases, and 6 bases stayed unmatched. This CDR3 contains 15 residues. The CDR3 region has the DNA TGTGCCAGCAGCATGGGACTAGCGGCCCCCTACGAGCAGTACTCC. Amino acids: CASSMGLAAPYEQYS.

At least ten counts were recorded for this clonotype. The chain links TRBV18 to TRBJ2-7, with D possibly matching TRBD1 (6 bases). CDR3 length: 15 residues. V shed 2 bases and J shed 1 base, with 12 bases lying between them. Germline V gene data show CDR1 as KGHSH and CDR2 as LQKENI. Written as DNA, the CDR3 is TGTGCCAGCTCACCATACGTGGGGGCATCCTACGAGCAGTACTTC. It yields the protein CASSPYVGASYEQYF.

A note on this clonotype: A much bigger clone sits one base away, suggesting this may be a read error. Lacking the conserved final phenylalanine or tryptophan, this CDR3 likely reflects a read error. V and J are TRBV7-3 and TRBJ2-7; TRBD2 might be the D (5 bases). Trimming pared 6 bases from V and 7 bases from J, leaving 16 bases between. The germline V gene has CDR1 SGHTA and CDR2 FQGTGA. This CDR3 has 13 amino acids. CDR3 nucleotide sequence: TGTGCCAGCAGTTTATCGCGGGCCTCGGAGCAGTACCTC. Translating it yields CASSLSRASEQYL.

This clonotype was seen ten or more times. J is TRBJ2-3 and V is TRBV9, with 9 bases that match TRBD1. Unmatched junction bases numbered 3, after V lost 4 bases and J lost 0 bases. CDR1 and CDR2 from the germline V gene are SGDLS and YYNGEE. The CDR3 has 15 amino acids. CDR3 sequence: CASSPGTGSTDTQYF. CDR3 coding DNA: TGTGCCAGCAGCCCCGGGACAGGGAGCACAGATACGCAGTATTTT.

In this sample, this clonotype turned up many times. The chain employs TRBV7-9 and TRBJ1-4; 8 positions agree with TRBD1. CDR1 and CDR2 (germline): SEHNR, FQNEAQ (reference sequence). The CDR3 is 16 residues long. With 6 bases clipped from V and 4 bases from J, the junction kept 10 bases outside the gene matches. The CDR3 nucleotides are TGTGCCAGCAGAAATGCCCGGACAGGGAGTAATGAAAAACTGTTTTTT. Encoded protein: CASRNARTGSNEKLFF.

Only a few counts were recorded for this clonotype. The chain links TRBV28 to TRBJ2-1; D may be TRBD2 (6 bases). The CDR3 is 15 residues long. Germline values: CDR1 MDHEN, CDR2 SYDVKM. V lost 3 bases to trimming and J lost 7 bases, with 16 bases between them. CDR3 region: CASSFGGSPSNEQFF. In DNA, the CDR3 is TGTGCCAGCAGTTTCGGAGGGAGCCCCAGTAATGAGCAGTTCTTC.

This clonotype was seen ten or more times. The CDR3 region has the DNA TGCGCCAGCAGTGAAGGGGAGAAAAACCGGGCAGGGACCCAGTACTTC. It codes for CASSEGEKNRAGTQYF. The genes are TRBV10-2 and TRBJ2-5; D may correspond to TRBD1 or TRBD2 (5 bases each). Trimming left V 3 bases short and J 7 bases short, with 21 bases between. Per germline, CDR1 WSHSY and CDR2 SAAADI. CDR3 length: 16 residues.

This clonotype has at least ten counts. This chain uses TRBV7-6 with TRBJ2-7; D is possibly TRBD1 (6 bases). V shed 1 base and J shed 5 bases, with 24 bases lying between them. This CDR3 region has 18 residues. Germline assignment: CDR1 SGHVS and CDR2 FNYEAQ. The CDR3 sequence is CASSLGAPLAGAPNEQYF. CDR3 nucleotides: TGTGCCAGCAGCTTAGGTGCCCCCCTCGCAGGGGCCCCCAACGAGCAGTACTTC.

Note on this clonotype: This may come from a read error, since a much larger clone is one base off. The J gene is TRBJ2-7, the V gene TRBV20-1; no reliable D call. The CDR3 extends over 12 amino acids. CDR1 is DFQATT, CDR2 SNEGSKA, per germline (reference sequence). CDR3: CSAPLGPYEPYF. DNA for the CDR3: TGCAGTGCCCCATTGGGCCCCTACGAGCCGTACTTC.

The V and J genes are TRBV5-4 and TRBJ2-1; weak D call: TRBD2 (7 bases). CDR3 length equals 16 residues. Trimming took 3 bases from V and 6 from J, leaving 19 bases between them. The germline V gene encodes CDR1 SGHNT and CDR2 YYREEE (reference sequence). CDR3 in amino acids: CASSSRGAPGANEQFF. As DNA, the CDR3 is TGTGCCAGCAGCTCCCGGGGGGCGCCCGGGGCCAATGAGCAGTTCTTC.

This clonotype was observed a few times. The chain combines TRBV27 with TRBJ2-7; the match to TRBD1 covers 8 bases. The CDR3 spans 16 residues. Germline V lookup: CDR1 MNHEY, CDR2 SMNVEV (reference sequence). Trimming took 3 bases from V and 4 from J; bases not matched to a gene: 11. The CDR3 sequence: CASSFYQGTGVYEQYF. For the CDR3, the DNA is TGTGCCAGCAGTTTTTATCAGGGGACAGGAGTATACGAGCAGTACTTC.

This clonotype was seen only once. The chain joins TRBV10-3 to TRBJ1-4; 8 nucleotides align to TRBD1. The germline V gene has CDR1 ENHRY and CDR2 SYGVKD. There are 13 residues in the CDR3. Germline trimming cut 6 bases from V and 10 bases from J; bases unmatched to any gene: 7. CDR3 sequence reads: CAIRAGQGGKLFF. In DNA, the CDR3 is TGTGCCATCAGGGCCGGACAGGGTGGAAAACTGTTTTTT.

In this sample, this clonotype turned up many times. The gene calls are TRBV20-1 and TRBJ2-7; TRBD2 matches at 12 bases. Germline CDR1 DFQATT, CDR2 SNEGSKA (reference sequence). The CDR3 covers 15 residues. V was clipped by 0 bases and J by 2 bases; unmatched bases: 2. The chain's CDR3 is CSARETSGGTYEQYF. The CDR3, as DNA: TGCAGTGCTAGAGAAACTAGCGGGGGGACCTACGAGCAGTACTTC.

This clonotype has at least ten counts. This rearrangement joins TRBV7-9 to TRBJ2-7; tentatively, D is TRBD2 (7 bases). V lost 6 bases to trimming and J lost 6 bases, with 9 bases between them. The CDR3 loop spans 11 amino acids. Germline V gene sequence: CDR1 SEHNR, CDR2 FQNEAQ (reference sequence). This CDR3 reads CASRGGAEQYF. The CDR3 DNA follows: TGTGCCAGCAGGGGGGGGGCCGAGCAGTACTTC.

This clonotype was observed many times. The CDR3 DNA reads TGTGCCAGCAGGGACATGGGGACAGGGACCTACGAGCAGTACTTC. It yields the protein CASRDMGTGTYEQYF. The gene calls are TRBV27 and TRBJ2-7; 9 nucleotides align to TRBD1. J lost 2 bases, V lost 6 bases, and 8 bases had no gene match. The CDR3 runs to 15 residues. The V gene's germline CDR1 is MNHEY and CDR2 SMNVEV (reference sequence).

This clonotype has ten or more counts. The chain has TRBV18 and TRBJ2-7; 10 positions agree with TRBD2. Germline loops: CDR1 KGHSH, CDR2 LQKENI. The CDR3 contains 15 residues. V shed 2 bases, J shed 2 bases, and the junction held 3 bases outside the gene matches. CDR3 region: CASSPRSGGAYEQYF. For the CDR3, the DNA is TGTGCCAGCTCACCAAGGAGCGGGGGGGCCTACGAGCAGTACTTC. Drawing the rest from reference TRBV18 and TRBJ2-7, the complete variable domain is NAGVMQNPRHLVRRRGQEARLRCSPMKGHSHVYWYRQLPEEGLKFMVYLQKENIIDESGMPKERFSAEFPKEGPSILRIQQVVRGDSAAYFCASSPRSGGAYEQYFGPGTRLTVT.

This clonotype has more than one count but fewer than ten. The CDR3 DNA reads TGTGCCAGTCGACAGGGGGCTACCTACGAGCAGTACTTC. Residues: CASRQGATYEQYF. The rearrangement uses TRBV19 and TRBJ2-7; 10 bases align to TRBD1. The CDR3 covers 13 residues. Per the germline V gene, CDR1 is LNHDA and CDR2 is SQIVND (reference sequence). After removal of 8 bases from V and 2 bases from J, the junction contained 3 bases not matched to a gene.

V and J are TRBV19 and TRBJ2-4; maybe TRBD2 (6 bases). The CDR3 length is 16 residues. Germline lookup yields CDR1 LNHDA and CDR2 SQIVND (reference sequence). Trimming took 5 bases from V and 0 from J, leaving 14 bases between them. Here the CDR3 reads CASSVAAGRAKNIQYF. The CDR3 DNA is TGTGCCAGTAGTGTAGCGGCGGGGCGAGCCAAAAACATTCAGTACTTC.

The sample holds a few counts of this clonotype. DNA of the CDR3: TGTGCCAGCAGTTTAACCCTCGGGGTCAACACCGGGGAGCTGTTTTTT. The encoded protein is CASSLTLGVNTGELFF. This chain connects TRBV28 to TRBJ2-2; a weak D match, TRBD2 (5 bases). Looked up from germline, CDR1 is MDHEN and CDR2 is SYDVKM. The CDR3 loop spans 16 amino acids. Trimming shortened V by 2 bases and J by 2 bases, and 12 bases separated the two germline ends. Full variable domain (missing parts from reference TRBV28 and TRBJ2-2): DVKVTQSSRYLVKRTGEKVFLECVQDMDHENMFWYRQDPGLGLRLIYFSYDVKMKEKGDIPEGYSVSREKKERFSLILESASTNQTSMYLCASSLTLGVNTGELFFGEGSRLTVL.

There are many counts of this clonotype. V gene TRBV4-3 combines with J gene TRBJ2-2, with D tentatively TRBD2 (5 bases). Germline loops: CDR1 LGHNA, CDR2 YSLEER. This CDR3 comprises 16 residues. Between the trimmed V and J ends, which lost 0 bases and 6 bases, there was a span of 14 bases. DNA of the CDR3: TGCGCCAGCAGCCAAGAGGGTACTAGGCAAGCCGGGGAGCTGTTTTTT. It codes for CASSQEGTRQAGELFF.

This clonotype was seen ten or more times. The chain links TRBV6-5 to TRBJ2-7; TRBD2 matches at 8 bases. Germline V gene lookup returns CDR1 MNHEY and CDR2 SVGAGI. V gave up 7 bases and J gave up 4 bases; unmatched junction bases: 12. The CDR3 length is 15 residues. CDR3 DNA sequence: TGTGCCAGCACGACGGGAGGGCCTTTGGGGTACGAGCAGTACTTC. It specifies CASTTGGPLGYEQYF.

To note about this clonotype: The junction departs from germline at one end; a sequencing error may be responsible. The rearrangement uses TRBV11-1 and TRBJ1-6, with D perhaps matching TRBD1 (5 bases). CDR1 is SGHAT, CDR2 FQDESV, per germline (reference sequence). CDR3 length: 13 residues. The CDR3: CASSFRVRSPFHF. Written as DNA, the CDR3 is TGTGCCAGCAGTTTCAGGGTCCGGTCACCCTTCCACTTT.

This clonotype was counted ten times or more. The chain has TRBV7-9 and TRBJ1-2; D possibly corresponds to TRBD1 (6 bases). The CDR3 spans 15 residues. V lost 1 base, J lost 0 bases, and 9 bases lay in between. Germline CDR1 and CDR2: SEHNR and FQNEAQ (reference sequence). CDR3 DNA: TGTGCCAGCAGCTTAGTACAGGGCCCTAACTATGGCTACACCTTC. Translating it yields CASSLVQGPNYGYTF.

This clonotype has a count of ten or more. The chain recombines TRBV20-1 with TRBJ1-6, with TRBD1 as a possible D gene (5 bases). The CDR3 length is 13 residues. V was shortened by 7 bases and J by 6 bases, with 13 bases between the two germline ends. Germline V gene lookup returns CDR1 DFQATT and CDR2 SNEGSKA (reference sequence). CDR3 nucleotides: TGCAGTGTTAGGACAAGGGGTAATTCACCCCTCCACTTT. Protein: CSVRTRGNSPLHF.

At least ten counts were recorded for this clonotype. The chain links TRBV7-9 to TRBJ2-7, with TRBD1 identical over 8 bases. The CDR3 is made up of 13 amino acids. Trimming removed 5 bases from V and 9 bases from J; junction bases left unmatched: 9. The germline CDR1 and CDR2 sequences are SEHNR and FQNEAQ (reference sequence). The CDR3 DNA sequence: TGTGCCAGCAGCCCCGGGACAGGCCGCGGGCAGTACTTC. Its translation: CASSPGTGRGQYF. The variable domain in full, with the rest retrieved from reference TRBV7-9 and TRBJ2-7, is DTGVSQNPRHKITKRGQNVTFRCDPISEHNRLYWYRQTLGQGPEFLTYFQNEAQLEKSRLLSDRFSAERPKGSFSTLEIQRTEQGDSAMYLCASSPGTGRGQYFGPGTRLTVT.

The V and J genes are TRBV7-2 and TRBJ2-5; 15 nucleotides match TRBD2. This CDR3 region has 16 residues. After removal of 4 bases from V and 5 bases from J, the junction contained 5 bases not matched to a gene. CDR1 is SGHTA, CDR2 FQGNSA, per germline. In DNA form, the CDR3 reads TGTGCCAGCAGCTCGGGGACTAGCGGGGGGTATGAGACCCAGTACTTC. This codes for CASSSGTSGGYETQYF. Variable domain in full (rest from reference TRBV7-2 and TRBJ2-5): GAGVSQSPSNKVTEKGKDVELRCDPISGHTALYWYRQSLGQGLEFLIYFQGNSAPDKSGLPSDRFSAERTGGSVSTLTIQRTQQEDSAVYLCASSSGTSGGYETQYFGPGTRLLVL.

The sample holds many counts of this clonotype. The chain employs TRBV29-1 and TRBJ2-3; 8 bases match TRBD2. CDR1 and CDR2 from the germline V gene are SQVTM and ANQGSEA. This CDR3 has 14 amino acids. V shed 4 bases, J shed 2 bases, and the junction held 5 bases outside the gene matches. This CDR3 reads CSVGLAGFTDTQYF. CDR3 bases: TGCAGCGTTGGCCTAGCGGGCTTCACAGATACGCAGTATTTT.